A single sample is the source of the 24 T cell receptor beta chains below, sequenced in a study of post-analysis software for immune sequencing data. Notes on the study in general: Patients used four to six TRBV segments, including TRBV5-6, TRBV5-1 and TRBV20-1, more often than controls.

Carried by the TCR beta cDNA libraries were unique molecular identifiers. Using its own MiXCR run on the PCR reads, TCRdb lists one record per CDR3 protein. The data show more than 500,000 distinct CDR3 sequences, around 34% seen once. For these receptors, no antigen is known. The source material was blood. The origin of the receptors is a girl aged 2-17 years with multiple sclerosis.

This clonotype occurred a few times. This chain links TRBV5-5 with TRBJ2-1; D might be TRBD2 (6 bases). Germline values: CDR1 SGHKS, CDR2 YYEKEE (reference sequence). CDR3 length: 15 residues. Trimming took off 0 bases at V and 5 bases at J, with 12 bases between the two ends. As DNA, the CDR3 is TGTGCCAGCAGCTTGGCCGGGCGGGGAAACAATGAGCAGTTCTTC. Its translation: CASSLAGRGNNEQFF.

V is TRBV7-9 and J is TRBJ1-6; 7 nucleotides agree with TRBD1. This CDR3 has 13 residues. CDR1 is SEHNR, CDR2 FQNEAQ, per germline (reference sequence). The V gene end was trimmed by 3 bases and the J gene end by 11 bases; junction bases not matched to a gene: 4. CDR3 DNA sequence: TGTGCCAGCAGCTTGGAGGGGGCGGCACCCCTCCACTTT. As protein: CASSLEGAAPLHF.

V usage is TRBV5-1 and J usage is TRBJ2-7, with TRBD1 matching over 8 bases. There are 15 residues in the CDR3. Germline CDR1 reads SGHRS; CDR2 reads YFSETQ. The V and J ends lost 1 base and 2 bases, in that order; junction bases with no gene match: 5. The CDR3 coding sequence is TGCGCCAGCAGCTTGTTCCCGACAGGGGCCTACGAGCAGTACTTC. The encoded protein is CASSLFPTGAYEQYF.

CDR3 protein: CASSSPTGGQGRDTQYF. The CDR3 region has the DNA TGTGCCAGCAGTTCCCCAACTGGAGGGCAGGGGAGAGATACGCAGTATTTT. The genes are TRBV6-5 and TRBJ2-3; D is perhaps TRBD1 or TRBD2 (6 bases each). This CDR3 has 17 amino acids. V was cut by 4 bases and J by 5 bases, with 22 bases left in between. The germline CDR1 and CDR2 sequences are MNHEY and SVGAGI.

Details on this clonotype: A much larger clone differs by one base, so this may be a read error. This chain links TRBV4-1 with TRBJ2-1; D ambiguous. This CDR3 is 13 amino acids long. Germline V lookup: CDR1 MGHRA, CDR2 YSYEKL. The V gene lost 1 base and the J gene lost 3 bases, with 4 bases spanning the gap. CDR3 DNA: TGCGCCAGCAGCCAAGTTTACTACAATGAGCAGTTCTTC. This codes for CASSQVYYNEQFF.

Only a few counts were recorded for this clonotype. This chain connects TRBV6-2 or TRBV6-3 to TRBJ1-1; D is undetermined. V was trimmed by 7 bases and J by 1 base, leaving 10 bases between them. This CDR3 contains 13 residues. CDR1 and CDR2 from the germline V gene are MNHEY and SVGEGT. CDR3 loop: CASIPYWNTEAFF. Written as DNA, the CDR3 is TGTGCCAGCATTCCGTATTGGAACACTGAAGCTTTCTTT.

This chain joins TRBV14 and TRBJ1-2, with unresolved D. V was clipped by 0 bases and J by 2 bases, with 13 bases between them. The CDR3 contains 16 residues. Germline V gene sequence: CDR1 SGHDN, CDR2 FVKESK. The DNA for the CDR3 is TGTGCCAGCAGCCAAGACCGCGCCTTTCCAAACTATGGCTACACCTTC. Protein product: CASSQDRAFPNYGYTF.

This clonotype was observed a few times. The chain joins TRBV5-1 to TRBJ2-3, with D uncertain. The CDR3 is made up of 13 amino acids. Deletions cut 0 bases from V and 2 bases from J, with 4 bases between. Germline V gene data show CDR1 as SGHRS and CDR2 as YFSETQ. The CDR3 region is CASSLDDTDTQYF. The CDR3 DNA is TGCGCCAGCAGCTTGGATGACACAGATACGCAGTATTTT.

CDR3 protein: CSAIVAVQSDTQYF. DNA for the CDR3: TGCAGTGCTATCGTGGCGGTTCAATCAGATACGCAGTATTTT. The chain joins TRBV20-1 to TRBJ2-3, with D unclear. CDR3 length: 14 amino acids. V was shortened by 4 bases and J by 4 bases, with 15 bases between the two germline ends. CDR1 and CDR2 from the germline V gene are DFQATT and SNEGSKA (reference sequence).

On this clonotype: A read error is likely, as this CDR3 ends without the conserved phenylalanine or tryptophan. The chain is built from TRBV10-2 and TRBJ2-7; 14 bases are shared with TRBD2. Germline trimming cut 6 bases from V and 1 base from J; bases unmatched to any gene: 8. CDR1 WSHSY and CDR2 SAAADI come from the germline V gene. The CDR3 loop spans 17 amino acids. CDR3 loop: CASRATSGGAESYEQYL. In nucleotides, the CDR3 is TGCGCCAGCAGGGCGACTAGCGGGGGGGCCGAGTCCTACGAGCAGTACTTG.

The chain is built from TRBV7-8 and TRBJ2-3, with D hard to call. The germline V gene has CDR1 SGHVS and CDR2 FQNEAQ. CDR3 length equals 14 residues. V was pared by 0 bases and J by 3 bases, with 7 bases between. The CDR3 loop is CASSLAPVTDTQYF. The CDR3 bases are TGTGCCAGCAGCTTAGCGCCCGTGACAGATACGCAGTATTTT.

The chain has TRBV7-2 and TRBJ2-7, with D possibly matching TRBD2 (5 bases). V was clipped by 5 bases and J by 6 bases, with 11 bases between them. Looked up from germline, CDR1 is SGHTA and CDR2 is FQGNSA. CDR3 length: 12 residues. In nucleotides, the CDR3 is TGTGCCAGCAGCACCGGGGTATTCGAGCAGTACTTC. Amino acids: CASSTGVFEQYF.

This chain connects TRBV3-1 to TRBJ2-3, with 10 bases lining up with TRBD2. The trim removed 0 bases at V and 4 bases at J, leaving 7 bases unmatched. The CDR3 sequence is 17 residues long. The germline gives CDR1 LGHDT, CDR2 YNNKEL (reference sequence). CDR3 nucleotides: TGTGCCAGCAGCCAAGAAAGTCCCGGGACTAGCGCAGATACGCAGTATTTT. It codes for CASSQESPGTSADTQYF.

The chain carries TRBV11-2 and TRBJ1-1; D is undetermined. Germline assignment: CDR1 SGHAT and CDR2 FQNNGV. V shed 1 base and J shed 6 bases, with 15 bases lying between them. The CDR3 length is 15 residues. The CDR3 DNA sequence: TGTGCCAGCAGCTTAGTGGTTGGGTTAAGCGCTGAAGCTTTCTTT. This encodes CASSLVVGLSAEAFF.

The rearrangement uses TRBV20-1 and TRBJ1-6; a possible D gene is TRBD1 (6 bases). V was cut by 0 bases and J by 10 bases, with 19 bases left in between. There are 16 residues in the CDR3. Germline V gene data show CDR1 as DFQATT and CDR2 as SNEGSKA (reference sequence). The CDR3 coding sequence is TGCAGTGCTAGAGATCCGTCAGGGGATAGGCCCTCACCCCTCCACTTT. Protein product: CSARDPSGDRPSPLHF.

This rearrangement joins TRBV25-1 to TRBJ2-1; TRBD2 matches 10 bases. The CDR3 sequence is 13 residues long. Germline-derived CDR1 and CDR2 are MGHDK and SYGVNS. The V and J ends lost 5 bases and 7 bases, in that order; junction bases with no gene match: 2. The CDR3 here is CASSSGGANEQFF. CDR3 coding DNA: TGTGCCAGCAGTAGCGGGGGGGCAAATGAGCAGTTCTTC.

CDR3 residues: CASSGGAPPYGYTF. The CDR3 DNA sequence: TGTGCCAGCAGTGGGGGTGCCCCCCCCTATGGCTACACCTTC. The chain is built from TRBV2 and TRBJ1-2; no clear D gene. With 4 bases removed from V and 4 bases from J, the gap between germline ends came to 13 bases. There are 14 residues in the CDR3. Per germline, CDR1 SNHLY and CDR2 FYNNEI.

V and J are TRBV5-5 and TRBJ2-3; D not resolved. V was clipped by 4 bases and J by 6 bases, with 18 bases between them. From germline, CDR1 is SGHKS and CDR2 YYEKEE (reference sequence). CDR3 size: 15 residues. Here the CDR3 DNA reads TGTGCCAGCAGCCCCCTCTCCGGCGGTGCGGATACGCAGTATTTT. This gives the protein CASSPLSGGADTQYF.

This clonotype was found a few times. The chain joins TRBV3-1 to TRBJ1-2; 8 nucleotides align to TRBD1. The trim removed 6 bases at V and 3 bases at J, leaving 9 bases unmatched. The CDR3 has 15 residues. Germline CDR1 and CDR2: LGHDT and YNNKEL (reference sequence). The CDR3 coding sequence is TGTGCCAGCAGTCCGGGGACAGGAGACCACTATGGCTACACCTTC. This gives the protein CASSPGTGDHYGYTF.

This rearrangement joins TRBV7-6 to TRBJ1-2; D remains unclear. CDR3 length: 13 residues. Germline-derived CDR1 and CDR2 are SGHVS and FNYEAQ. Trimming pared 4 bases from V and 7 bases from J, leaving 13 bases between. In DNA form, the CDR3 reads TGTGCCAGCAGCTCGACCTTAATGGGTGGCTACACCTTC. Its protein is CASSSTLMGGYTF.

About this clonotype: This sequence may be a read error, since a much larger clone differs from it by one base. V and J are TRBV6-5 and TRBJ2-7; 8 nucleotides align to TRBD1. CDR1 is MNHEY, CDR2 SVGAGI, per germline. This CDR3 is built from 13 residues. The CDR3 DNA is TGTGTCAGCAGTCCGACAGGGGCTTACGAGCAGTACTTC. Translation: CVSSPTGAYEQYF.

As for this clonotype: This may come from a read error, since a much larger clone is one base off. CDR3 in DNA: TGTGCCAGCAGCCAGCGGAACAACGAGCAGTACTTC. Protein sequence: CASSQRNNEQYF. The chain combines TRBV3-1 with TRBJ2-5; D remains ambiguous. The J call is in doubt because the DNA end fits TRBJ2-7 better. Germline loops: CDR1 LGHDT, CDR2 YNNKEL (reference sequence). CDR3 length: 12 residues.

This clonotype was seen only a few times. CDR3 sequence: CASSLNRGGYNSPLHF. The CDR3 bases are TGTGCCAGCAGCCTCAACAGGGGCGGGTATAATTCACCCCTCCACTTT. The chain is built from TRBV12-3 or TRBV12-4 and TRBJ1-6; 7 bases align to TRBD1. The CDR3 runs to 16 residues. V shed 6 bases and J 4 bases; nucleotides not matched to a gene: 9.

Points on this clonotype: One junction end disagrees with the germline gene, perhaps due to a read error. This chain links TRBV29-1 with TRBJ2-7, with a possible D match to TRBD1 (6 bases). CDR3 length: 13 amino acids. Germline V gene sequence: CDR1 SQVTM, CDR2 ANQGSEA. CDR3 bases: TGCAGCGTTACCGGGACATTAACCTACGAGCGGTACTTC. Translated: CSVTGTLTYERYF.